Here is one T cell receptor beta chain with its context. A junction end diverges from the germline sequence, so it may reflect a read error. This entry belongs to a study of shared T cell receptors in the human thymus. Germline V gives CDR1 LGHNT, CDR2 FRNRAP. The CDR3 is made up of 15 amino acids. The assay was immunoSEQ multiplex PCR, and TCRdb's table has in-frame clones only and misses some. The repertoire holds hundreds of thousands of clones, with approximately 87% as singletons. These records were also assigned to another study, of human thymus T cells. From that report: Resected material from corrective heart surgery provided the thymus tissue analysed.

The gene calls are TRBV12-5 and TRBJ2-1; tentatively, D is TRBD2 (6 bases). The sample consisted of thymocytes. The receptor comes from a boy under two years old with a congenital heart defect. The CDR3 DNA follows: TGTGCTAGTGTTTTGAACCGGGGGACTGGGTTTGAGCAGTTCTTC. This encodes CASVLNRGTGFEQFF.